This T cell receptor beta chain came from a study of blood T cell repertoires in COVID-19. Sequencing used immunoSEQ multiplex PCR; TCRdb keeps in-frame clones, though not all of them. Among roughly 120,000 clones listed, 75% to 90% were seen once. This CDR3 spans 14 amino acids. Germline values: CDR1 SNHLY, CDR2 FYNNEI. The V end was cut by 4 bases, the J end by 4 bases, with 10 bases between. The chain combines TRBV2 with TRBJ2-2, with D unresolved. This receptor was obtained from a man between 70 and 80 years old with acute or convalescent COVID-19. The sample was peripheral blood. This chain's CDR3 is CASSVVQSTGELFF. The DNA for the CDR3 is TGTGCCAGCAGTGTGGTACAGTCCACCGGGGAGCTGTTTTTT.